These 26 T cell receptor beta chains were all obtained from the same sample, sequenced in a study of cytomegalovirus exposure and HLA in healthy donors. The PCR was carried out with 60 Vbeta primers and 13 Jbeta primers. TCRdb's table, derived via immunoSEQ multiplex PCR, lists solely in-frame clones and lacks some. The sample includes roughly 140,000 clones, 82% of them seen just once. Material: PBMCs. The origin of the receptors is a woman aged 55-69 years in good health and CMV-seropositive.

V usage is TRBV11-2 and J usage is TRBJ2-5, with 8 positions matching TRBD2. The germline gives CDR1 SGHAT, CDR2 FQNNGV. This CDR3 is built from 15 residues. V gave up 1 base and J gave up 4 bases; unmatched junction bases: 5. The CDR3 DNA reads as TGTGCCAGCAGCTTAGCGGCTAGCGGGTCAGAGACCCAGTACTTC. Translated: CASSLAASGSETQYF.

This sequence joins TRBV5-1 and TRBJ2-1, with 7 bases aligning to TRBD2. The germline gives CDR1 SGHRS, CDR2 YFSETQ. J gave up 7 bases and V 4 bases, and 11 bases lay outside the gene matches. The length of the CDR3 is 15 residues. CDR3 coding DNA: TGCGCCAGCAGCGCCTCCAGGGCGGGAGTGAATGAGCAGTTCTTC. Its translation: CASSASRAGVNEQFF.

The chain joins TRBV5-1 to TRBJ1-1; 7 nucleotides match TRBD1. Trimming cost V 3 bases and J 5 bases; bases outside gene matches: 10. CDR1 SGHRS and CDR2 YFSETQ come from the germline V gene. The length of the CDR3 is 15 residues. CDR3 DNA sequence: TGCGCCAGCAGCTCACCCCCGGGACAGTTAACTGAAGCTTTCTTT. Residues: CASSSPPGQLTEAFF.

The rearrangement links TRBV7-2 to TRBJ2-5; 8 bases line up with TRBD1. The CDR3 length is 16 residues. The junction had 8 bases not matched to a gene; V was cut back by 4 bases and J by 1 base. Germline V lookup: CDR1 SGHTA, CDR2 FQGNSA. CDR3 sequence reads: CASSSHHRGFQETQYF. The CDR3 nucleotides read TGTGCCAGCAGCTCGCATCACAGGGGGTTCCAAGAGACCCAGTACTTC.

CDR3: CASMLGTGLSYEQYF. The CDR3 nucleotides read TGTGCCAGCATGCTCGGGACAGGCCTCTCCTACGAGCAGTACTTC. The J gene is TRBJ2-7, the V gene TRBV27; 8 nucleotides line up with TRBD1. The junction had 8 bases not matched to a gene; V was cut back by 7 bases and J by 0 bases. The CDR3 sequence is 15 residues long. Germline values: CDR1 MNHEY, CDR2 SMNVEV (reference sequence).

V and J are TRBV5-1 and TRBJ1-1; 7 nucleotides line up with TRBD1. V was clipped by 2 bases and J by 1 base; unmatched bases: 5. The CDR3 covers 15 residues. CDR1 and CDR2 (germline): SGHRS, YFSETQ. Here the CDR3 reads CASSLDGQENTEAFF. The CDR3 nucleotides read TGCGCCAGCAGCTTAGACGGACAGGAGAACACTGAAGCTTTCTTT.

The chain couples TRBV29-1 to TRBJ2-7; a possible D gene is TRBD2 (6 bases). Germline V gives CDR1 SQVTM, CDR2 ANQGSEA. There are 13 residues in the CDR3. Trimming stripped 6 bases from V and 2 bases from J, with 14 bases between. CDR3 sequence (DNA): TGCAGCGTGGGGGAGGTATCCGCCTACGAGCAGTACTTC. Amino acid sequence: CSVGEVSAYEQYF.

This chain links TRBV5-1 with TRBJ2-7; 8 bases match TRBD1. Germline loops: CDR1 SGHRS, CDR2 YFSETQ. This CDR3 comprises 13 residues. V lost 5 bases to trimming and J lost 4 bases; unmatched junction nucleotides: 5. Here the CDR3 DNA reads TGCGCCAGCAGTGGGACAGGAGGGTACGAGCAGTACTTC. Protein product: CASSGTGGYEQYF.

V gene TRBV4-1 combines with J gene TRBJ2-4; D remains unclear. V shed 1 base and J shed 0 bases, with 13 bases lying between them. CDR1 is MGHRA and CDR2 is YSYEKL in the germline V gene. The CDR3 extends over 17 amino acids. CDR3 DNA sequence: TGCGCCAGCAGCCAAGGAGAGGCAGTGCTAGCCAAAAACATTCAGTACTTC. This encodes CASSQGEAVLAKNIQYF.

The rearrangement links TRBV7-3 to TRBJ2-7; 9 bases are shared with TRBD1. CDR1 is SGHTA, CDR2 FQGTGA, per germline. After removal of 5 bases from V and 3 bases from J, the junction contained 8 bases not matched to a gene. The CDR3 consists of 15 residues. In DNA form, the CDR3 reads TGTGCCAGCAGCGTATCTTCGACAGGGGGCTACGAGCAGTACTTC. It codes for CASSVSSTGGYEQYF.

A single count supports this clone. This chain links TRBV27 with TRBJ1-4, with no clear D. Germline V lookup: CDR1 MNHEY, CDR2 SMNVEV (reference sequence). The germline V and J ends were trimmed by 0 bases and 4 bases, with 6 bases remaining between them. The CDR3 length is 14 residues. CDR3 region: CASSLSGSNEKLFF. In nucleotides, the CDR3 is TGTGCCAGCAGTTTATCAGGGAGTAATGAAAAACTGTTTTTT.

This chain joins TRBV27 and TRBJ2-7; maybe TRBD1 (5 bases). V gave up 3 bases and J gave up 5 bases, with 14 bases separating them. There are 14 residues in the CDR3. The germline V gene encodes CDR1 MNHEY and CDR2 SMNVEV (reference sequence). CDR3 coding DNA: TGTGCCAGCAGTTTTCTCGACAGTTCAGACGAGCAGTACTTC. Translation: CASSFLDSSDEQYF.

This sequence joins TRBV2 and TRBJ2-1; 15 bases map to TRBD2. Germline CDR1 is SNHLY and CDR2 is FYNNEI. The CDR3 length is 18 residues. The V and J ends lost 7 bases and 10 bases, in that order; junction bases with no gene match: 17. The CDR3 region has the DNA TGTGCCAGCATGGGCCGGACTAGCGGGAGGGGCAGCTATTTGGAGCAGTTCTTC. Protein: CASMGRTSGRGSYLEQFF.

A single count supports this clone. This rearrangement joins TRBV5-1 to TRBJ2-7; the match to TRBD2 covers 13 bases. This CDR3 contains 14 residues. Looked up from germline, CDR1 is SGHRS and CDR2 is YFSETQ. Unmatched junction bases numbered 4, after V lost 5 bases and J lost 5 bases. The CDR3: CASRSGTSGNEQYF. The DNA for the CDR3 is TGCGCCAGCAGGTCCGGGACTAGCGGGAACGAGCAGTACTTC.

The chain's CDR3 is CASSLAGTSGYNEQFF. The CDR3 DNA reads TGTGCCAGCAGCTTAGCCGGGACTAGCGGTTACAATGAGCAGTTCTTC. The chain combines TRBV7-2 with TRBJ2-1; 11 bases fit TRBD2. V shed 0 bases and J 4 bases; nucleotides not matched to a gene: 2. The germline gives CDR1 SGHTA, CDR2 FQGNSA. CDR3 length: 16 residues.

This clone is a singleton in its sample. The chain is built from TRBV11-1 and TRBJ2-2; tentative D call: TRBD2 (5 bases). The CDR3 has 13 residues. From germline, CDR1 is SGHAT and CDR2 FQDESV (reference sequence). Trimming stripped 1 base from V and 6 bases from J, with 6 bases between. The CDR3 here is CASSLGGAGELFF. The DNA for the CDR3 is TGTGCCAGCAGCTTAGGGGGAGCCGGGGAGCTGTTTTTT.

The rearrangement joins TRBV7-9 to TRBJ1-4; 9 nucleotides line up with TRBD1. The CDR3 length is 14 residues. Germline CDR1 SEHNR, CDR2 FQNEAQ (reference sequence). With 5 bases clipped from V and 8 bases from J, the junction kept 6 bases outside the gene matches. CDR3 sequence: CASSTGQGKEKLFF. CDR3 in DNA: TGTGCCAGCAGCACCGGACAGGGGAAGGAAAAACTGTTTTTT.

This CDR3 is CASRPQKPLAEAFF. The CDR3 DNA reads TGTGCCAGCAGGCCACAAAAGCCGCTAGCTGAAGCTTTCTTT. The chain joins TRBV28 to TRBJ1-1; no definite D call. Germline V gene sequence: CDR1 MDHEN, CDR2 SYDVKM. The CDR3 is made up of 14 amino acids. The ends were cut back, 6 bases at V and 6 bases at J, with 17 bases in the middle.

The chain is built from TRBV5-6 and TRBJ2-7, with D uncertain. Trimming took off 5 bases at V and 0 bases at J, with 12 bases between the two ends. The CDR3 length is 14 residues. Germline V gene lookup returns CDR1 SGHDT and CDR2 YYEEEE. CDR3 coding DNA: TGTGCCAGCAGTTACATTGGGCCCTCCTACGAGCAGTACTTC. Translated, it gives CASSYIGPSYEQYF.

This clone turned up a few times. The chain carries TRBV6-1 and TRBJ2-1; 10 bases are shared with TRBD2. The V gene end was trimmed by 5 bases and the J gene end by 7 bases; junction bases not matched to a gene: 8. The CDR3 totals 15 residues. Per the germline V gene, CDR1 is MNHNS and CDR2 is SASEGT. CDR3 in amino acids: CASSLLAGSGNEQFF. CDR3 coding DNA: TGTGCCAGCAGTTTACTAGCGGGGTCGGGAAATGAGCAGTTCTTC.

CDR3 loop: CAWSLIGTGGSPLHF. DNA for the CDR3: TGTGCCTGGAGCCTAATAGGGACAGGGGGTTCACCCCTCCACTTT. The chain joins TRBV30 to TRBJ1-6; 11 bases line up with TRBD1. This CDR3 region has 15 residues. Trimming cost V 3 bases and J 9 bases; bases outside gene matches: 7. Germline V lookup: CDR1 GTSNPN, CDR2 SVGIG (reference sequence).

CDR3 region: CASSQVGLPTDTQYF. The CDR3 DNA is TGCGCCAGCAGCCAAGTTGGGCTGCCCACAGATACGCAGTATTTT. The chain uses TRBV4-1 and TRBJ2-3; no clear D. This CDR3 is 15 amino acids long. The germline CDR1 and CDR2 sequences are MGHRA and YSYEKL. Trimming pared 1 base from V and 2 bases from J, leaving 10 bases between.

The rearrangement links TRBV4-1 to TRBJ1-1; TRBD1 matches at 7 bases. V shed 0 bases, J shed 7 bases, and the junction held 11 bases outside the gene matches. Germline loops: CDR1 MGHRA, CDR2 YSYEKL. The CDR3 has 16 amino acids. CDR3 coding DNA: TGCGCCAGCAGCCAAGACCCAGGGACAGCCACCCTTGAAGCTTTCTTT. Translated: CASSQDPGTATLEAFF.

The genes are TRBV4-2 and TRBJ2-7; 8 positions match TRBD1. The germline V gene has CDR1 LGHNA and CDR2 YNFKEQ. This CDR3 comprises 13 residues. V was clipped by 4 bases and J by 5 bases; unmatched bases: 4. The DNA for the CDR3 is TGTGCCAGCAGCCCGGACAGGGAACACGAGCAGTACTTC. This codes for CASSPDREHEQYF.

The chain joins TRBV5-8 to TRBJ2-3; TRBD1 matches at 11 bases. V was clipped by 3 bases and J by 10 bases; unmatched bases: 10. The CDR3 runs to 15 residues. Looked up from germline, CDR1 is SGHTS and CDR2 is YDEGEE. The CDR3 DNA follows: TGTGCCAGCAGCTCCCGGGACAGGGGGTTGTGGGCGCAGTATTTT. This sequence encodes CASSSRDRGLWAQYF.

This clone was counted once. The rearrangement links TRBV4-1 to TRBJ2-5, with a tentative D call TRBD1 (6 bases). The CDR3 is 18 amino acids. The germline V and J ends were trimmed by 0 bases and 4 bases, with 21 bases remaining between them. CDR1 MGHRA and CDR2 YSYEKL come from the germline V gene. The DNA of the CDR3 is TGCGCCAGCAGCCAAGAACCGGTTGGGACACTAGGAGGAGAGACCCAGTACTTC. Its translation is CASSQEPVGTLGGETQYF.